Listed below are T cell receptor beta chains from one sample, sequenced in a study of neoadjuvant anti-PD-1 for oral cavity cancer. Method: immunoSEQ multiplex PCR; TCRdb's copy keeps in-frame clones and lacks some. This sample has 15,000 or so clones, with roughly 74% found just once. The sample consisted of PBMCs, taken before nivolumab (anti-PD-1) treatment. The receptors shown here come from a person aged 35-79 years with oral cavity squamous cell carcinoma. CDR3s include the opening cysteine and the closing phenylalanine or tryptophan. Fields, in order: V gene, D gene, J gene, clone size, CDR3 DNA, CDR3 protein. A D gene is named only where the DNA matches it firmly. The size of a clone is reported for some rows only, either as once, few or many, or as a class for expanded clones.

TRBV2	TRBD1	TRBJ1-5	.	TGTGCCAGCAGTGAAAAGACAGGGCTCAATCAGCCCCAGCATTTT	CASSEKTGLNQPQHF
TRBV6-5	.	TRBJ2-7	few	TGTGCCAGCAGCCCATCCGGACTGGGCCTATCCGAGCAGTACTTC	CASSPSGLGLSEQYF
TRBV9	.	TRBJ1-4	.	TGTGCCAGCAGCGTAGCTGGGGGGGATTATAATGAAAAACTGTTTTTT	CASSVAGGDYNEKLFF
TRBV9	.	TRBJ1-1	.	TGTGCCAGCAGCGTGCAGGGGTACGGCACTGAAGCTTTCTTT	CASSVQGYGTEAFF
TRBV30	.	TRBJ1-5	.	TGTGCCTGGAGTTTTGGCCGGGGACAGCCCCAGCATTTT	CAWSFGRGQPQHF
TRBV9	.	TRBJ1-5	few	TGTGCCAGCAGCGTAGGGTCGAGCAATCAGCCCCAGCATTTT	CASSVGSSNQPQHF
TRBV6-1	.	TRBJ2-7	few	TGTGCCAGCAGTGGGGACTTACTTTACGAGCAGTACTTC	CASSGDLLYEQYF
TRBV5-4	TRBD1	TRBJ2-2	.	TGTGCCAGCAGCCCCGGGACAGGGCGAAACACCGGGGAGCTGTTTTTT	CASSPGTGRNTGELFF
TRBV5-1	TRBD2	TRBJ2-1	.	TGCGCCAGCAGTCCGTTGGGACTAGCGGGAGACAATGAGCAGTTCTTC	CASSPLGLAGDNEQFF
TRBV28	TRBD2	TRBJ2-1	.	TGTGCCAGCAGAACGGCGACTAGCGGGAGCTCCTACAATGAGCAGTTCTTC	CASRTATSGSSYNEQFF
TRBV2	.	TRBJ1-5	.	TGTGCCAGCAAACAGGGAAGGAGCAATCAGCCCCAGCATTTT	CASKQGRSNQPQHF
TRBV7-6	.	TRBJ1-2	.	TGTGCCAGCAGCCAGGCCCCAGGGGAAATTTATGGCTACACCTTC	CASSQAPGEIYGYTF
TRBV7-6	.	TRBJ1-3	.	TGTGCCAGCAGCTCGAGAACCCTCAGCGGGTTCTCTGGAAACACCATATATTTT	CASSSRTLSGFSGNTIYF
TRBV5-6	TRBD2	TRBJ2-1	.	TGTGCCAGCAGCTTGACTAGCGGGGTCCTACACAATGAGCAGTTCTTC	CASSLTSGVLHNEQFF
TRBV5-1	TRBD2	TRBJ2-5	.	TGCGCCAGCAGCGACCTAACTAGCGGAGTCCAAGAGACCCAGTACTTC	CASSDLTSGVQETQYF
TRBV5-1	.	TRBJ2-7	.	TGCGCCAGCAGGGAGTTCTACGAGCAGTACTTC	CASREFYEQYF
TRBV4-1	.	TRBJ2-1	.	TGCGCCAGCAGCCAAGGGAGCGGGTCAACCTACAATGAGCAGTTCTTC	CASSQGSGSTYNEQFF
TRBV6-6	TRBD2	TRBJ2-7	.	TGTGCCAGCAGTGGCGCCCGACTAGCGGAGAGAGACGAGCAGTACTTC	CASSGARLAERDEQYF
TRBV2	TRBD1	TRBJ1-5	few	TGTGCCAGCAGTGGACAGGGGGGTGGTCAGCCCCAGCATTTT	CASSGQGGGQPQHF
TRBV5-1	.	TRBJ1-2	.	TGCGCCAGCAGCTTGTCAGGGTTTGGCTACACCTTC	CASSLSGFGYTF
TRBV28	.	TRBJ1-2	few	TGTGCCAGCAGTTCCGGGACAACGCCTAATGGCTACACCTTC	CASSSGTTPNGYTF
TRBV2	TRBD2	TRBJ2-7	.	TGTGCCAGCAGCTCGCTAGCGGGAGACCACGAGCAGTACTTC	CASSSLAGDHEQYF
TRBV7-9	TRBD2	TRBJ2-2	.	TGTGCCAGCAGCCCTTGGACTAGCGGGGCCTCGAACACCGGGGAGCTGTTTTTT	CASSPWTSGASNTGELFF
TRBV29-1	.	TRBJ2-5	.	TGCAGCGTTGCGGCAGGGGTCCAAGAGACCCAGTACTTC	CSVAAGVQETQYF
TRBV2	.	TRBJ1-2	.	TGTGCCAGCAGTGAGGGCAGAAACTATGGCTACACCTTC	CASSEGRNYGYTF